These 13 T cell receptor beta chains came from one sample sequenced in a study of OX40 agonist ivuxolimab in advanced cancers. Clones were sequenced by immunoSEQ multiplex PCR, and TCRdb holds only the in-frame ones, with some missing. In the table there are approximately 84,000 clones, 85% to 95% of which are singletons. The material was CD4+ or CD8+ T cells sorted from blood, obtained in a trial of the OX40 agonist ivuxolimab. The receptors derive from an adult with an advanced solid tumor such as melanoma, head and neck, liver or kidney cancer.

The rearrangement links TRBV10-1 to TRBJ1-2; D may be TRBD1 (5 bases). Trimming took 9 bases from V and 4 from J, leaving 27 bases between them. The CDR3 sequence is 17 residues long. Germline V gene sequence: CDR1 WNHNN, CDR2 SYGVQD (reference sequence). CDR3 coding DNA: TGCGCCAGAGGGAGGAAAACAGGCCCTCTCTTAACCTATGGCTACACCTTC. Residues: CARGRKTGPLLTYGYTF.

The gene calls are TRBV28 and TRBJ1-1, with 7 bases fitting TRBD1. V lost 6 bases to trimming and J lost 4 bases; unmatched junction nucleotides: 8. The CDR3 runs 14 residues. CDR1 MDHEN and CDR2 SYDVKM come from the germline V gene. CDR3 protein: CASRSPGQPTEAFF. The CDR3 bases are TGTGCCAGCAGGTCTCCGGGACAGCCCACTGAAGCTTTCTTT. The full variable domain, with the rest looked up from reference TRBV28 and TRBJ1-1, is DVKVTQSSRYLVKRTGEKVFLECVQDMDHENMFWYRQDPGLGLRLIYFSYDVKMKEKGDIPEGYSVSREKKERFSLILESASTNQTSMYLCASRSPGQPTEAFFGQGTRLTVV.

The V call is TRBV28, the J call TRBJ2-7; D perhaps matches TRBD1 (6 bases). V was pared by 8 bases and J by 0 bases, with 14 bases between. This CDR3 contains 14 residues. Per the germline V gene, CDR1 is MDHEN and CDR2 is SYDVKM. The CDR3 here is CASRAQGGSYEQYF. The CDR3 DNA follows: TGTGCCAGCCGGGCACAGGGTGGCTCCTACGAGCAGTACTTC. The full variable domain, its missing parts supplied by reference TRBV28 and TRBJ2-7, is DVKVTQSSRYLVKRTGEKVFLECVQDMDHENMFWYRQDPGLGLRLIYFSYDVKMKEKGDIPEGYSVSREKKERFSLILESASTNQTSMYLCASRAQGGSYEQYFGPGTRLTVT.

V and J are TRBV28 and TRBJ1-2; 9 nucleotides line up with TRBD1. The CDR3 is made up of 16 amino acids. Germline V gene data show CDR1 as MDHEN and CDR2 as SYDVKM. The V gene end was trimmed by 2 bases and the J gene end by 8 bases; junction bases not matched to a gene: 12. The chain's CDR3 is CASSLSSTGGDRGYTF. CDR3 DNA sequence: TGTGCCAGCAGTTTAAGCTCTACAGGGGGCGACAGAGGCTACACCTTC.

This chain connects TRBV5-1 to TRBJ2-1, with no clear D. The CDR3 runs 16 residues. From germline, CDR1 is SGHRS and CDR2 YFSETQ. V was trimmed by 5 bases and J by 0 bases, leaving 15 bases between them. CDR3 sequence (DNA): TGCGCCAGCAGTATTAATCCTTCGAGCTCCTACAATGAGCAGTTCTTC. It specifies CASSINPSSSYNEQFF.

The rearrangement joins TRBV5-1 to TRBJ2-2, with D perhaps TRBD2 (6 bases). The V end was cut by 1 base, the J end by 1 base, with 8 bases between. Looked up from germline, CDR1 is SGHRS and CDR2 is YFSETQ. CDR3 length: 15 residues. CDR3 amino acids: CASSLTGVNTGELFF. CDR3 nucleotides: TGCGCCAGCAGCTTGACGGGAGTGAACACCGGGGAGCTGTTTTTT.

The chain employs TRBV5-6 and TRBJ2-6, with D possibly matching TRBD2 (6 bases). In germline, CDR1 is SGHDT, CDR2 YYEEEE. The CDR3 has 18 residues. Trimming took 4 bases from V and 0 from J, leaving 17 bases between them. The CDR3 sequence: CASSPPAGRVSGANVLTF. CDR3 coding DNA: TGTGCCAGCAGCCCCCCAGCGGGTAGAGTCTCTGGGGCCAACGTCCTGACTTTC.

The chain links TRBV6-5 to TRBJ1-2, with a tentative D call TRBD1 (5 bases). The CDR3 contains 16 residues. Germline V CDR1 and CDR2: MNHEY, SVGAGI. V was shortened by 4 bases and J by 4 bases, with 19 bases between the two germline ends. The CDR3 loop is CASSSRGRTNFYGYTF. The CDR3, as DNA: TGTGCCAGCAGTTCAAGGGGACGGACCAACTTCTATGGCTACACCTTC.

The chain employs TRBV19 and TRBJ2-5; 7 positions match TRBD1. V dropped 6 bases and J dropped 3; count of bases not matched to a gene: 13. This CDR3 is built from 16 residues. Germline CDR1 reads LNHDA; CDR2 reads SQIVND (reference sequence). The chain's CDR3 is CASRATGAGEKETQYF. CDR3 coding DNA: TGTGCCAGTAGGGCAACAGGGGCAGGAGAAAAAGAGACCCAGTACTTC. The complete variable domain, with remaining parts taken from reference TRBV19 and TRBJ2-5, reads DGGITQSPKYLFRKEGQNVTLSCEQNLNHDAMYWYRQDPGQGLRLIYYSQIVNDFQKGDIAEGYSVSREKKESFPLTVTSAQKNPTAFYLCASRATGAGEKETQYFGPGTRLLVL.

V usage is TRBV4-1 and J usage is TRBJ1-1, with a weak D call TRBD1 (5 bases). The germline V gene has CDR1 MGHRA and CDR2 YSYEKL. The CDR3 has 14 amino acids. Trimming took off 4 bases at V and 10 bases at J, with 19 bases between the two ends. CDR3 protein: CASSLFQGEYGAFF. The CDR3 DNA is TGCGCCAGCAGCCTCTTCCAGGGAGAATATGGAGCTTTCTTT.

The rearrangement links TRBV20-1 to TRBJ1-2; D call uncertain. Trimming removed 5 bases at V and 4 bases at J, with 8 bases between. The germline V gene encodes CDR1 DFQATT and CDR2 SNEGSKA (reference sequence). The CDR3 is 11 amino acids. CDR3: CSASGTYGYTF. In DNA, the CDR3 is TGCAGTGCTTCCGGTACCTATGGCTACACCTTC.

J is TRBJ2-1 and V is TRBV27; 9 bases agree with TRBD2. This CDR3 contains 15 residues. Losses at the gene ends were 2 bases for V and 5 bases for J; bases not matched to a gene: 4. Germline assignment: CDR1 MNHEY and CDR2 SMNVEV (reference sequence). The CDR3 here is CASSLRRGGHNEQFF. The CDR3 nucleotides are TGTGCCAGCAGTTTAAGGCGGGGGGGGCACAATGAGCAGTTCTTC.

V usage is TRBV7-8 and J usage is TRBJ2-2, with 15 bases aligning to TRBD2. The germline gives CDR1 SGHVS, CDR2 FQNEAQ. Losses at the gene ends were 5 bases for V and 7 bases for J; bases not matched to a gene: 8. The CDR3 spans 17 residues. The CDR3 spells CASSPWTSGGVIGELFF. CDR3 DNA sequence: TGTGCCAGCAGCCCCTGGACTAGCGGGGGGGTAATCGGGGAGCTGTTTTTT.